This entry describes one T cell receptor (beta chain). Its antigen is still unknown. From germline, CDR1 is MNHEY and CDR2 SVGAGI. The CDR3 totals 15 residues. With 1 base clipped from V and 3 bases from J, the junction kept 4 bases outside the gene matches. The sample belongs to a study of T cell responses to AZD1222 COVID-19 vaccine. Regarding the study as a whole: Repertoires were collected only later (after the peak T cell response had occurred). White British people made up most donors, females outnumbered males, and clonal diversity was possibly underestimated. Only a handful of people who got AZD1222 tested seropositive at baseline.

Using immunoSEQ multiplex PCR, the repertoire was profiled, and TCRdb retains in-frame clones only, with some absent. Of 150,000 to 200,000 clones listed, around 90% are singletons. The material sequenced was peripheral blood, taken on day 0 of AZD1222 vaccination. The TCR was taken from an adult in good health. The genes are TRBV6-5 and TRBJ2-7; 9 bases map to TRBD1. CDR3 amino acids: CASSYWTGVDYEQYF. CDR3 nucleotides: TGTGCCAGCAGTTACTGGACAGGGGTCGACTACGAGCAGTACTTC.